This TCR beta chain was identified in a study of CD8 T cells in Susac syndrome. Study-level findings and limits: Detection of Susac-specific public clones gave around 15 in total CD8+ repertoires and roughly five in CD8+ TEMRA repertoires.

This CDR3 has 16 amino acids. V dropped 3 bases and J dropped 2 bases, with 17 bases sitting between them. Germline V gene lookup returns CDR1 MNHEY and CDR2 SVGEGT. A quantity of about 0.45 to 1 ug RNA underwent reverse transcription using random hexamers. The immunoSEQ assay covered 54 Vbeta and 13 Jbeta segments for CDR3. Using its own MiXCR run on the immunoSEQ multiplex PCR reads, TCRdb lists one record per CDR3 protein. The data show roughly 100,000 distinct CDR3 sequences, approximately 95% seen once. Turning to this clonotype: Antigen: not known.

This receptor was identified in a human donor with Susac syndrome. Sequences were obtained from CD8+ T cells from PBMCs. V is TRBV6-2 or TRBV6-3 and J is TRBJ2-7; possibly TRBD2 for D (6 bases). The CDR3 sequence is CASSYGGGTSAYEQYF. The CDR3, as DNA: TGTGCCAGCAGTTATGGAGGAGGGACCTCTGCCTACGAGCAGTACTTC.